This is a list of T cell receptor beta chains from one sample in a study of blood T cell repertoires in COVID-19. Sequencing used immunoSEQ multiplex PCR; TCRdb keeps in-frame clones, though not all of them. The sample holds about 390,000 clones, approximately 87% seen once. The specimen was PBMCs or T cells enriched from blood (not recorded which). These receptor sequences come from a woman between 50 and 59 years old who had recovered from COVID-19. CDR3s include the opening cysteine and the closing phenylalanine or tryptophan. The D gene is left open where the match is weak. Part of the rows lack a size; the others show once, few, many or a class for expanded clones.

size: .
J: TRBJ1-2
D: .
V: TRBV5-1
CDR3: CASGLKTGLGHGYTF
DNA: TGCGCCAGCGGACTTAAAACAGGGCTAGGTCATGGCTACACCTTC

size: .
J: TRBJ1-3
D: .
V: TRBV19
CDR3: CASSYPGSGNTIYF
DNA: TGTGCCAGTAGTTATCCGGGCTCTGGAAACACCATATATTTT

size: .
J: TRBJ2-2
D: .
V: TRBV12-3/TRBV12-4
CDR3: CASSPTRLGELFF
DNA: TGTGCCAGCAGTCCCACTCGACTTGGGGAGCTGTTTTTT

size: .
J: TRBJ2-6
D: .
V: TRBV7-7
CDR3: CASSLGPPRSGANVLTF
DNA: TGTGCTAGCAGCTTAGGTCCGCCGCGCTCTGGGGCCAACGTCCTGACTTTC

size: .
J: TRBJ1-2
D: .
V: TRBV3-1/TRBV3-2
CDR3: CASSQGGIRQNYGYTF
DNA: TGTGCCAGCAGCCAAGGCGGTATTCGACAGAACTATGGCTACACCTTC

size: .
J: TRBJ1-3
D: .
V: TRBV12-3/TRBV12-4
CDR3: CASSGSGNTIYF
DNA: TGTGCCAGCTCCGGTTCTGGAAACACCATATATTTT

size: .
J: TRBJ1-2
D: .
V: TRBV30
CDR3: CAWTPDRGYGYTF
DNA: TGTGCCTGGACTCCGGACAGAGGTTATGGCTACACCTTC

size: .
J: TRBJ1-5
D: .
V: TRBV5-6
CDR3: CASSLGQFQPQHF
DNA: TGTGCCAGCAGCTTGGGACAGTTTCAGCCCCAGCATTTT

size: .
J: TRBJ1-1
D: TRBD1
V: TRBV18
CDR3: CASSPTTGTGKGEAFF
DNA: TGTGCCAGCTCACCTACTACCGGGACAGGCAAGGGTGAAGCTTTCTTT

size: .
J: TRBJ2-7
D: TRBD2
V: TRBV4-2
CDR3: CASSQALSSGYSYEQYF
DNA: TGTGCCAGCAGCCAAGCCCTTTCTAGCGGGTACTCCTACGAGCAGTACTTC

size: .
J: TRBJ1-1
D: .
V: TRBV30
CDR3: CAWTGGGNTEAFF
DNA: TGTGCCTGGACTGGTGGAGGGAACACTGAAGCTTTCTTT

size: .
J: TRBJ1-4
D: TRBD1
V: TRBV30
CDR3: CAWTPAGTGRGNEKLFF
DNA: TGTGCCTGGACCCCAGCAGGGACAGGCAGGGGAAATGAAAAACTGTTTTTT

size: .
J: TRBJ2-7
D: .
V: TRBV12-3/TRBV12-4
CDR3: CASSPRELEQYF
DNA: TGTGCCAGCAGTCCCCGAGAGCTGGAGCAGTACTTC

size: .
J: TRBJ2-7
D: .
V: TRBV5-1
CDR3: CASSLSQAYEQYF
DNA: TGCGCCAGCAGCTTGAGCCAGGCCTACGAGCAGTACTTC

size: .
J: TRBJ2-1
D: TRBD1
V: TRBV6-5
CDR3: CASSPRTGPYNEQFF
DNA: TGTGCCAGCAGTCCAAGGACAGGGCCGTACAATGAGCAGTTCTTC

size: .
J: TRBJ1-1
D: TRBD1
V: TRBV2
CDR3: CASSAEGANTEAFF
DNA: TGTGCCAGCAGTGCAGAGGGGGCGAACACTGAAGCTTTCTTT

size: .
J: TRBJ1-2
D: .
V: TRBV3-1/TRBV3-2
CDR3: CASSQDLGQNYGYTF
DNA: TGTGCCAGCAGCCAAGATCTCGGACAAAACTATGGCTACACCTTC

size: .
J: TRBJ1-2
D: .
V: TRBV6-5
CDR3: CASRGRGGGYGYTF
DNA: TGTGCCAGCAGGGGCAGGGGTGGGGGATATGGCTACACCTTC

size: .
J: TRBJ1-1
D: .
V: TRBV6-1
CDR3: CASSEPTALTPEAFF
DNA: TGTGCCAGCAGTGAACCGACAGCTCTGACGCCTGAAGCTTTCTTT

size: once
J: TRBJ1-2
D: TRBD1
V: TRBV6-5
CDR3: CASKSMTGGFYGYTF
DNA: TGTGCCAGCAAATCGATGACAGGGGGGTTCTATGGCTACACCTTC

size: .
J: TRBJ1-5
D: .
V: TRBV30
CDR3: CAWSVSGYLGQPQHF
DNA: TGTGCCTGGAGTGTTTCGGGTTATTTGGGTCAGCCCCAGCATTTT

size: once
J: TRBJ2-7
D: TRBD1
V: TRBV28
CDR3: CASSSPTGGTYEQYF
DNA: TGTGCCAGCAGTTCCCCGACAGGGGGCACCTACGAGCAGTACTTC

size: .
J: TRBJ1-1
D: TRBD1
V: TRBV28
CDR3: CASTEEGQGNTEAFF
DNA: TGTGCCAGCACCGAGGAGGGACAGGGGAACACTGAAGCTTTCTTT

size: few
J: TRBJ2-5
D: .
V: TRBV4-3
CDR3: CASSQLPGQETQYF
DNA: TGCGCCAGCAGCCAATTGCCGGGCCAAGAGACCCAGTACTTC

size: .
J: TRBJ1-2
D: .
V: TRBV28
CDR3: CASSSTGLGYGYTF
DNA: TGTGCCAGCAGCTCTACAGGGTTGGGCTATGGCTACACCTTC

size: .
J: TRBJ1-6
D: TRBD1
V: TRBV28
CDR3: CASRQGSNSPLHF
DNA: TGTGCCAGCAGACAGGGGTCTAATTCACCCCTCCACTTT

size: .
J: TRBJ1-3
D: TRBD1
V: TRBV23-1
CDR3: CASSLGQVGNTIYF
DNA: TGCGCCAGCAGCCTGGGACAGGTTGGAAACACCATATATTTT

size: once
J: TRBJ1-1
D: TRBD1
V: TRBV7-2
CDR3: CASSPQTGTGTEAFF
DNA: TGTGCCAGCAGCCCCCAGACAGGGACGGGGACTGAAGCTTTCTTT

size: .
J: TRBJ2-1
D: TRBD2
V: TRBV19
CDR3: CASSIAPGGAHEQFF
DNA: TGTGCCAGTAGTATAGCTCCCGGGGGGGCCCATGAGCAGTTCTTC

size: .
J: TRBJ1-1
D: .
V: TRBV12-5
CDR3: CASVLGRTGSTEAFF
DNA: TGTGCTAGTGTTTTAGGACGGACTGGGAGCACTGAAGCTTTCTTT

size: .
J: TRBJ1-2
D: TRBD1
V: TRBV18
CDR3: CASSPTETGAHGYTF
DNA: TGTGCCAGCTCACCGACGGAGACAGGGGCTCATGGCTACACCTTC

size: .
J: TRBJ1-1
D: .
V: TRBV7-2
CDR3: CASSFRLGAMAFF
DNA: TGTGCCAGCAGCTTTCGGTTGGGGGCTATGGCTTTCTTT

size: .
J: TRBJ1-1
D: .
V: TRBV2
CDR3: CASRVGTEAFF
DNA: TGTGCCAGCAGAGTCGGCACTGAAGCTTTCTTT

size: .
J: TRBJ2-4
D: TRBD1
V: TRBV28
CDR3: CASRSSGQGNIQYF
DNA: TGTGCCAGCAGGTCCAGCGGACAGGGGAACATTCAGTACTTC

size: .
J: TRBJ1-5
D: .
V: TRBV4-3
CDR3: CASSQELGQNQPQHF
DNA: TGCGCCAGCAGCCAAGAACTGGGGCAAAATCAGCCCCAGCATTTT

size: .
J: TRBJ2-5
D: .
V: TRBV11-2
CDR3: CASRHDTGETQYF
DNA: TGTGCCAGCAGACACGATACAGGGGAGACCCAGTACTTC

size: .
J: TRBJ1-1
D: TRBD1
V: TRBV7-2
CDR3: CASSLGPGQVTEAFF
DNA: TGTGCCAGCAGCTTAGGGCCGGGACAGGTGACTGAAGCTTTCTTT

size: .
J: TRBJ1-2
D: .
V: TRBV2
CDR3: CASSEWGPDRGYTF
DNA: TGTGCCAGCAGTGAGTGGGGGCCGGATCGTGGCTACACCTTC

size: .
J: TRBJ1-2
D: .
V: TRBV9
CDR3: CASSPDLGYGYTF
DNA: TGTGCCAGCAGCCCGGACTTGGGCTATGGCTACACCTTC

size: .
J: TRBJ1-2
D: TRBD1
V: TRBV7-6
CDR3: CASSLGDRAFYGYTF
DNA: TGTGCCAGCAGCTTAGGGGACAGGGCCTTTTATGGCTACACCTTC

size: once
J: TRBJ1-4
D: .
V: TRBV5-8
CDR3: CASSGHGQGNEKLFF
DNA: TGTGCCAGCAGCGGTCACGGGCAGGGTAATGAAAAACTGTTTTTT

size: .
J: TRBJ2-3
D: TRBD2
V: TRBV24-1
CDR3: CATSDPQTSGVTDTQYF
DNA: TGTGCCACCAGTGACCCTCAGACTAGCGGGGTCACAGATACGCAGTATTTT

size: .
J: TRBJ2-7
D: .
V: TRBV21-1
CDR3: CASSGHGVPHGGESYEQYF
DNA: TGTGCCAGCAGCGGCCACGGGGTACCCCACGGAGGAGAGTCCTACGAGCAGTACTTC